A single sample gave rise to the 27 T cell receptor beta chains below, sequenced in a study of Graves' ophthalmopathy and Graves' hyperthyroidism. The TCR beta CDR3 regions underwent amplification from RNA transcripts. After a first-round RT-PCR with HTBI primers, a second-round multiplex PCR was run. TCRdb itself ran the multiplex PCR reads through MiXCR, one entry per CDR3 protein. The sample holds over 650,000 distinct CDR3 sequences, about two fifths seen once. Sequenced: peripheral blood. Receptors were obtained from an adult man with Graves' ophthalmopathy.

This clonotype has just a few counts. The rearrangement uses TRBV11-3 and TRBJ1-6; the D is unclear. Germline assignment: CDR1 SGHNT and CDR2 YENEEA. V was pared by 2 bases and J by 2 bases, with 10 bases between. There are 16 residues in the CDR3. For the CDR3, the DNA is TGTGCCAGCAGCTTACGGGCAGACGCCTATAATTCACCCCTCCACTTT. Translated, it gives CASSLRADAYNSPLHF.

The rearrangement uses TRBV7-9 and TRBJ2-5, with D perhaps matching TRBD2 (6 bases). Between the trimmed V and J ends, which lost 5 bases and 4 bases, there was a span of 20 bases. Germline CDR1 is SEHNR and CDR2 is FQNEAQ (reference sequence). This CDR3 has 16 residues. The CDR3 spells CASSPRAGEVAETQYF. CDR3 DNA: TGTGCCAGCAGCCCAAGAGCGGGTGAGGTAGCAGAGACCCAGTACTTC.

A note on this clonotype: Germline and junction disagree at one end, which may indicate a read error. The J gene is TRBJ2-5, the V gene TRBV25-1, with a possible D match to TRBD2 (6 bases). Germline-derived CDR1 and CDR2 are MGHDK and SYGVNS. The CDR3 is made up of 13 amino acids. The DNA of the CDR3 is TGTGCCAGCAGCGTTCCGAACGGGGGAGCCGTCGTCTTC. This encodes CASSVPNGGAVVF.

This clonotype has only one observation. The CDR3 reads CAISGGRGRGDSPLHF. The CDR3 DNA reads as TGTGCCATCAGTGGGGGGAGAGGAAGGGGAGACTCACCCCTCCACTTT. The chain couples TRBV10-3 to TRBJ1-6, with D perhaps TRBD1 (5 bases). The germline V gene has CDR1 ENHRY and CDR2 SYGVKD. This CDR3 has 16 amino acids. Trimming stripped 4 bases from V and 10 bases from J, with 20 bases between.

This clonotype was detected only a few times. This chain links TRBV11-2 with TRBJ2-3; D is tentatively TRBD1 or TRBD2 (5 bases each). CDR3 length: 14 amino acids. V was pared by 4 bases and J by 0 bases, with 8 bases between. Germline V lookup: CDR1 SGHAT, CDR2 FQNNGV. CDR3 loop: CASSSGRSTDTQYF. For the CDR3, the DNA is TGTGCCAGCAGCTCGGGACGGAGCACAGATACGCAGTATTTT.

The chain recombines TRBV7-2 with TRBJ2-2, with TRBD1 matching over 10 bases. In germline, CDR1 is SGHTA, CDR2 FQGNSA. V shed 0 bases and J 6 bases; nucleotides not matched to a gene: 1. CDR3 length: 15 amino acids. CDR3 amino acids: CASSLATGGAGELFF. CDR3 coding DNA: TGTGCCAGCAGCTTAGCGACAGGGGGCGCCGGGGAGCTGTTTTTT.

This clonotype has ten or more counts. V usage is TRBV20-1 and J usage is TRBJ2-5; 8 bases match TRBD1. CDR1 and CDR2 (germline): DFQATT, SNEGSKA (reference sequence). There are 16 residues in the CDR3. The trim removed 3 bases at V and 2 bases at J, leaving 11 bases unmatched. The CDR3 nucleotides read TGCAGTGCTAGTAGTGGTCAGGGGGCGAAGCAAGAGACCCAGTACTTC. Translation gives CSASSGQGAKQETQYF.

This clonotype came up a few times. V is TRBV12-3 or TRBV12-4 and J is TRBJ2-7, with 7 nucleotides matching TRBD2. This CDR3 is built from 19 residues. With V trimmed by 1 base and J by 0 bases, 15 bases remained unmatched. In nucleotides, the CDR3 is TGTGCCAGCAGTTTAGGCCCGGGCGGGACTAAAGGAAGCTCCTACGAGCAGTACTTC. This translates into CASSLGPGGTKGSSYEQYF.

The V gene is TRBV7-8, the J gene TRBJ2-2; D perhaps matches TRBD1 (6 bases). The germline V gene encodes CDR1 SGHVS and CDR2 FQNEAQ. With 6 bases removed from V and 4 bases from J, the gap between germline ends came to 15 bases. The CDR3 has 15 amino acids. Written as DNA, the CDR3 is TGTGCCAGCAGTTTACAGGCAGGGGTCACCGGGGAGCTGTTTTTT. Translated, it gives CASSLQAGVTGELFF. Together with reference TRBV7-8 and TRBJ2-2, the CDR3 gives the full variable domain: GAGVSQSPRYKVAKRGQDVALRCDPISGHVSLFWYQQALGQGPEFLTYFQNEAQLDKSGLPSDRFFAERPEGSVSTLKIQRTQQEDSAVYLCASSLQAGVTGELFFGEGSRLTVL.

Many counts were recorded for this clonotype. This chain joins TRBV20-1 and TRBJ1-1; D is perhaps TRBD1 (5 bases). Germline-derived CDR1 and CDR2 are DFQATT and SNEGSKA (reference sequence). The CDR3 spans 14 residues. The V gene lost 3 bases and the J gene lost 3 bases, with 14 bases spanning the gap. CDR3 coding DNA: TGCAGTGCTAGGGTAATCTACAGGTACACTGAAGCTTTCTTT. It specifies CSARVIYRYTEAFF.

J is TRBJ2-6 and V is TRBV19; D is unclear. The CDR3 has 14 residues. The germline V and J ends were trimmed by 5 bases and 4 bases, with 9 bases remaining between them. Germline V gives CDR1 LNHDA, CDR2 SQIVND (reference sequence). The CDR3 here is CASSGVQGANVLTF. CDR3 bases: TGTGCCAGTAGTGGGGTACAGGGGGCCAACGTCCTGACTTTC.

This clonotype was seen ten or more times. The CDR3 DNA follows: TGTGCCAGCAGCCATACCGGGACAGGGCGCTACGAGCAGTACTTC. This sequence encodes CASSHTGTGRYEQYF. This chain uses TRBV13 with TRBJ2-7; TRBD1 matches at 9 bases. Germline CDR1 reads PRHDT; CDR2 reads FYEKMQ (reference sequence). The CDR3 contains 15 residues. Germline trimming cut 5 bases from V and 3 bases from J; bases unmatched to any gene: 8.

A word on this clonotype: Its ends do not fully match the called genes, so a read error is possible. This rearrangement joins TRBV24-1 to TRBJ2-2; D remains ambiguous. Looked up from germline, CDR1 is KGHDR and CDR2 is SFDVKD. This CDR3 region has 15 residues. CDR3 bases: TGTGCCAGCAGTTTATTGAGGACCTTTGAAGGGGAGCTGTTTTTT. It is translated as CASSLLRTFEGELFF.

This clonotype was counted at least ten times. This rearrangement joins TRBV9 to TRBJ1-5; TRBD1 might be the D (5 bases). V lost 0 bases, J lost 5 bases, and 12 bases lay in between. CDR3 length: 15 amino acids. Germline CDR1 reads SGDLS; CDR2 reads YYNGEE. The CDR3 nucleotides read TGTGCCAGCAGCGTAGAGGGACTGGGGGATCAGCCCCAGCATTTT. Translated, it gives CASSVEGLGDQPQHF.

The chain combines TRBV29-1 with TRBJ1-6; the D is unclear. Trimming stripped 6 bases from V and 13 bases from J, with 19 bases between. Germline loops: CDR1 SQVTM, CDR2 ANQGSEA. The length of the CDR3 is 13 residues. The CDR3 region is CSVARDWGSPLHF. The CDR3 nucleotides are TGCAGCGTGGCCCGGGATTGGGGTTCGCCCCTCCACTTT.

This chain connects TRBV27 to TRBJ2-7; D gene uncertain. V was shortened by 5 bases and J by 6 bases, with 17 bases between the two germline ends. This CDR3 has 14 residues. The germline CDR1 and CDR2 sequences are MNHEY and SMNVEV (reference sequence). The CDR3 is CASSTANLLREQYF. For the CDR3, the DNA is TGTGCCAGCAGTACGGCTAACCTCCTTCGCGAGCAGTACTTC.

V gene TRBV2 combines with J gene TRBJ1-2, with 8 bases identical to TRBD1. The germline CDR1 and CDR2 sequences are SNHLY and FYNNEI. Trimming took 1 base from V and 5 from J; bases not matched to a gene: 12. The CDR3 contains 17 residues. Written as DNA, the CDR3 is TGTGCCAGCAGTGAAGGACGGGACAGGTGGAACCAATATGGCTACACCTTC. Protein: CASSEGRDRWNQYGYTF.

This clonotype was detected only a few times. The genes are TRBV6-4 and TRBJ1-1; D gene uncertain. The CDR3 spans 13 residues. V lost 5 bases to trimming and J lost 6 bases, with 13 bases between them. Germline V lookup: CDR1 MRHNA, CDR2 SNTAGT. The CDR3 DNA reads as TGTGCCAGCAGTACGTACCTGTGGGCTGAAGCTTTCTTT. Its translation: CASSTYLWAEAFF.

The rearrangement uses TRBV4-1 and TRBJ1-3; D might be TRBD1 (5 bases). The CDR3 loop spans 16 amino acids. Trimming cost V 1 base and J 4 bases, with 14 bases left between them. Germline V gene data show CDR1 as MGHRA and CDR2 as YSYEKL. CDR3 protein: CASSQVRVSSGNTIYF. In nucleotides, the CDR3 is TGCGCCAGCAGCCAAGTCAGGGTTTCCTCCGGAAACACCATATATTTT.

This clonotype was seen many times. V gene TRBV12-3 or TRBV12-4 combines with J gene TRBJ1-2; D remains ambiguous. This CDR3 has 14 amino acids. V lost 3 bases, J lost 14 bases, and 22 bases lay in between. CDR3 residues: CASSLSASSMARTF. CDR3 sequence (DNA): TGTGCCAGCAGTTTGTCTGCAAGTTCTATGGCTAGGACCTTC.

This clonotype has at least ten counts. The J gene is TRBJ2-7, the V gene TRBV5-1, with no clear D. This CDR3 region has 14 residues. Germline V gene sequence: CDR1 SGHRS, CDR2 YFSETQ. The V and J ends lost 0 bases and 2 bases respectively, with 9 bases between them. CDR3 DNA: TGCGCCAGCAGCTTGGAACACAAGACCTACGAGCAGTACTTC. It is translated as CASSLEHKTYEQYF.

In this sample, this clonotype turned up a few times. The V call is TRBV5-4, the J call TRBJ2-5; 10 bases agree with TRBD2. Germline-derived CDR1 and CDR2 are SGHNT and YYREEE (reference sequence). J was trimmed by 1 base and V by 1 base; bases with no gene match: 4. The CDR3 loop spans 16 amino acids. The CDR3 sequence: CASSLFRLAGQETQYF. For the CDR3, the DNA is TGTGCCAGCAGCTTGTTTAGACTAGCGGGCCAAGAGACCCAGTACTTC.

This clonotype was counted at least ten times. V usage is TRBV12-3 or TRBV12-4 and J usage is TRBJ1-2, with 7 bases matching TRBD1. Trimming at V came to 4 bases and at J to 7 bases, leaving 9 bases not matched to a gene. CDR3 length equals 14 residues. CDR3 nucleotide sequence: TGTGCCAGCAGTTCGGACAGGCCGAGGAGTGGCTACACCTTC. Its protein is CASSSDRPRSGYTF.

This clonotype appeared many times. The chain carries TRBV7-9 and TRBJ1-2; maybe TRBD1 (5 bases). This CDR3 is 16 amino acids long. Trimming took 3 bases from V and 0 from J, leaving 14 bases between them. Germline-derived CDR1 and CDR2 are SEHNR and FQNEAQ (reference sequence). CDR3 in amino acids: CASSFGGGLANYGYTF. CDR3 DNA: TGTGCCAGCAGCTTTGGCGGGGGGTTAGCTAACTATGGCTACACCTTC.

As concerns this clonotype: This clone may be a read error of a much larger clone one base away. The rearrangement uses TRBV7-9 and TRBJ1-2; 9 bases fit TRBD1. CDR3 length: 14 residues. V gave up 5 bases and J gave up 4 bases; unmatched junction bases: 5. Germline V gene data show CDR1 as SEHNR and CDR2 as FQNEAQ (reference sequence). The CDR3 coding sequence is TGTGCCAGCAGCCCCTGGACAGGGGTCTATGGCTACACCTTC. Residues: CASSPWTGVYGYTF. Full variable domain (rest looked up from reference TRBV7-9 and TRBJ1-2): DTGVSQNPRHKITKRGQNVTFRCDPISEHNRLYWYRQTLGQGPEFLTYFQNEAQLEKSRLLSDRFSAERPKGSFSTLEIQRTEQGDSAMYLCASSPWTGVYGYTFGSGTRLTVV.

The V call is TRBV25-1, the J call TRBJ1-6; D remains unclear. V was cut by 4 bases and J by 9 bases, with 7 bases left in between. The germline gives CDR1 MGHDK, CDR2 SYGVNS. CDR3 length equals 12 residues. CDR3 protein: CASSALASPLHF. The CDR3 bases are TGTGCCAGCAGTGCACTCGCTTCACCCCTCCACTTT.

CDR3 in DNA: TGTGCCAGCAGCTTGGCCCCCGGGGGCGGCTCTGGAAACACCATATATTTT. Its translation is CASSLAPGGGSGNTIYF. This chain joins TRBV5-4 and TRBJ1-3, with D possibly being TRBD1 (6 bases). The CDR3 sequence is 17 residues long. Germline V gives CDR1 SGHNT, CDR2 YYREEE (reference sequence). V lost 0 bases and J 0 bases, leaving 13 bases between the germline ends.